Below are 14 T cell receptor beta chains sequenced from a single sample in a study of T-cell reconstitution after alpha-beta-depleted transplantation in children. Researchers prepared the TCRbeta library using unique molecular identifiers, the study reports. TCRdb recomputed calls from the PCR reads with MiXCR, one row per CDR3 protein. The data show fewer than 750,000 distinct CDR3 sequences, approximately 22% seen once. The material was PBMCs, mostly from graft donor cells, obtained 360 days after TCRalphabeta/CD19-depleted stem cell transplant. These receptors all come from a boy under three years old who had a stem cell transplant for acute myeloid leukemia, so the T cells may come from the graft donor.

This clonotype was counted between two and nine times. This chain links TRBV9 with TRBJ1-2; D remains unclear. The germline V gene has CDR1 SGDLS and CDR2 YYNGEE. The V and J ends lost 5 bases and 0 bases respectively, with 8 bases between them. CDR3 length equals 13 residues. DNA for the CDR3: TGTGCCAGCAGTGAAGGTGCTAACTATGGCTACACCTTC. This translates into CASSEGANYGYTF.

The chain recombines TRBV27 with TRBJ2-1; TRBD2 matches at 13 bases. The CDR3 spans 16 residues. Germline assignment: CDR1 MNHEY and CDR2 SMNVEV (reference sequence). With 5 bases clipped from V and 9 bases from J, the junction kept 10 bases outside the gene matches. The CDR3 loop reads CASSPLTSGGAGEQFF. For the CDR3, the DNA is TGTGCCAGCAGTCCCCTCACTAGCGGGGGGGCAGGTGAGCAGTTCTTC.

This clonotype was seen a few times. The chain employs TRBV20-1 and TRBJ2-1, with D possibly TRBD1 on 6 matching bases. This CDR3 comprises 13 residues. Germline V gene lookup returns CDR1 DFQATT and CDR2 SNEGSKA (reference sequence). V was clipped by 4 bases and J by 9 bases, with 16 bases between them. CDR3 in DNA: TGCAGTGCTATCCGAGGGGGAAGGGCTGAGCAGTTCTTC. Its protein is CSAIRGGRAEQFF.

This sequence joins TRBV27 and TRBJ2-3; 11 bases match TRBD2. V lost 4 bases to trimming and J lost 6 bases; unmatched junction nucleotides: 6. Looked up from germline, CDR1 is MNHEY and CDR2 is SMNVEV (reference sequence). The CDR3 has 15 residues. The CDR3 DNA reads as TGTGCCAGCAGTTCTAGCGGGGGGCACGCGGATACGCAGTATTTT. Amino acid sequence: CASSSSGGHADTQYF.

This clonotype has only a few counts. The CDR3 bases are TGTGCCAGCAGTCGGGCGGCGGACTATGGCTACACCTTC. Protein sequence: CASSRAADYGYTF. The chain combines TRBV12-3 or TRBV12-4 with TRBJ1-2; D is unresolved. The V end was cut by 5 bases, the J end by 3 bases, with 10 bases between. CDR3 length: 13 residues.

The chain employs TRBV29-1 and TRBJ2-7, with D possibly being TRBD1 (5 bases). CDR1 SQVTM and CDR2 ANQGSEA come from the germline V gene. This CDR3 is 13 amino acids long. V lost 2 bases and J 0 bases, leaving 8 bases between the germline ends. CDR3 protein: CSVESRASYEQYF. Here the CDR3 DNA reads TGCAGCGTTGAATCCAGGGCCTCCTACGAGCAGTACTTC.

The CDR3 DNA reads as TGTGCCAGCGACCTGACGGCTTTGAACACTGAAGCTTTCTTT. It specifies CASDLTALNTEAFF. J is TRBJ1-1 and V is TRBV7-3, with no clear D. The CDR3 is 14 amino acids. Trimming shortened V by 8 bases and J by 0 bases, and 13 bases separated the two germline ends. CDR1 and CDR2 from the germline V gene are SGHTA and FQGTGA. Supplemented by reference TRBV7-3 and TRBJ1-1, the full variable domain reads GAGVSQTPSNKVTEKGKYVELRCDPISGHTALYWYRQSLGQGPEFLIYFQGTGAADDSGLPNDRFFAVRPEGSVSTLKIQRTERGDSAVYLCASDLTALNTEAFFGQGTRLTVV.

The table lists this clonotype with a few counts. The chain employs TRBV20-1 and TRBJ2-5; TRBD2 matches at 13 bases. CDR1 and CDR2 from the germline V gene are DFQATT and SNEGSKA (reference sequence). CDR3 length equals 15 residues. V trimming: 5 bases; J trimming: 5 bases; junction bases outside the gene matches: 8. The CDR3 bases are TGCAGTGCTCTCCCGACTAGCGGGGGGTTGGAGACCCAGTACTTC. Translating gives CSALPTSGGLETQYF.

This clonotype was detected a few times. The chain couples TRBV11-1 to TRBJ2-1; D is ambiguous. CDR1 is SGHAT and CDR2 is FQDESV in the germline V gene (reference sequence). The CDR3 is 19 amino acids. V dropped 5 bases and J dropped 4 bases, with 27 bases sitting between them. The CDR3 DNA follows: TGTGCCAGCAGCCGAATTAGGTCACTGGACCCTATTCCGTACAATGAGCAGTTCTTC. Residues: CASSRIRSLDPIPYNEQFF.

The J gene is TRBJ2-3, the V gene TRBV11-2, with 10 bases that match TRBD1. The V gene end was trimmed by 2 bases and the J gene end by 4 bases; junction bases not matched to a gene: 12. From germline, CDR1 is SGHAT and CDR2 FQNNGV. This CDR3 is built from 18 residues. The CDR3 protein is CASSLKSIGTGAPDTQYF. The CDR3 DNA is TGTGCCAGCAGCTTAAAGTCGATAGGGACAGGGGCACCAGATACGCAGTATTTT.

This clonotype was observed a handful of times. V usage is TRBV27 and J usage is TRBJ2-7, with D possibly matching TRBD1 (6 bases). Trimming removed 6 bases at V and 8 bases at J, with 17 bases between. The CDR3 totals 13 residues. Germline lookup yields CDR1 MNHEY and CDR2 SMNVEV (reference sequence). CDR3: CASSGTPLTKQYF. In nucleotides, the CDR3 is TGTGCCAGCAGCGGGACACCCCTTACGAAGCAGTACTTC.

This clonotype was counted many times. The chain couples TRBV15 to TRBJ2-7; 9 bases map to TRBD1. V was pared by 5 bases and J by 3 bases, with 5 bases of the junction left unmatched. Germline V lookup: CDR1 LNHNV, CDR2 YYDKDF (reference sequence). CDR3 size: 14 residues. CDR3 nucleotides: TGTGCCACCAGCCCAGACAGGGGGATCTACGAGCAGTACTTC. This translates into CATSPDRGIYEQYF.

This clonotype has a handful of counts. The rearrangement links TRBV12-3 or TRBV12-4 to TRBJ1-4; perhaps TRBD1 as D (5 bases). The CDR3 consists of 19 residues. V lost 1 base to trimming and J lost 3 bases, with 21 bases between them. CDR3 region: CASSLEVMTVPTSNEKLFF. CDR3 DNA: TGTGCCAGCAGTTTAGAAGTGATGACAGTCCCTACATCTAATGAAAAACTGTTTTTT.

V gene TRBV12-3 or TRBV12-4 combines with J gene TRBJ1-2; possible D gene TRBD1, 5 bases. The CDR3 is 12 amino acids. V dropped 2 bases and J dropped 7 bases, with 8 bases sitting between them. This chain's CDR3 is CASSLTGLGYTF. In DNA, the CDR3 is TGTGCCAGCAGTTTAACAGGTCTTGGCTACACCTTC.